Below, 29 T cell receptor beta chains from the same sample are listed, as sequenced in a study of blood T cell repertoires in COVID-19. Libraries were prepared by immunoSEQ multiplex PCR; TCRdb keeps only in-frame clonotypes and omits some of them. This sample carries some 97,000 clones, 90% of them seen once, and the ten largest clones take about 5.2%. Sequenced sample: peripheral blood. These receptors came from a man aged 50-59 years with acute or convalescent COVID-19.

This clone was observed once. This CDR3 is also generated by other DNA sequences in the sample. The CDR3 here is CASSLDRDTEAFF. The CDR3 nucleotides read TGTGCCAGCAGCTTAGACAGGGACACTGAAGCTTTCTTT. This sequence joins TRBV11-2 and TRBJ1-1; maybe TRBD1 (5 bases). CDR3 length equals 13 residues. Per the germline V gene, CDR1 is SGHAT and CDR2 is FQNNGV. V was cut by 0 bases and J by 3 bases, with 5 bases left in between.

This clone was picked up a small number of times. The chain combines TRBV6-5 with TRBJ2-2; tentatively, D is TRBD1 (6 bases). Germline V gene sequence: CDR1 MNHEY, CDR2 SVGAGI. V was cut by 6 bases and J by 2 bases, with 10 bases left in between. CDR3 length: 14 residues. The CDR3 sequence is CASRSDSNTGELFF. The CDR3 bases are TGTGCCAGCAGATCGGACAGTAACACCGGGGAGCTGTTTTTT.

As DNA, the CDR3 is TGTGCCAGCAGCAACCTACTAGCGGGCGCCTACAATGAGCAGTTCTTC. It yields the protein CASSNLLAGAYNEQFF. This chain links TRBV7-9 with TRBJ2-1, with 9 bases fitting TRBD2. The CDR3 runs to 16 residues. V lost 5 bases and J lost 2; bases outside the gene matches: 7. CDR1 and CDR2 from the germline V gene are SEHNR and FQNEAQ (reference sequence).

The V call is TRBV7-9, the J call TRBJ2-1, with 7 bases identical to TRBD2. CDR1 is SEHNR, CDR2 FQNEAQ, per germline (reference sequence). The CDR3 length is 16 residues. The junction had 9 bases not matched to a gene; V was cut back by 3 bases and J by 4 bases. DNA of the CDR3: TGTGCCAGCAGCTTCTATAGCGGGCACTGGTACAATGAGCAGTTCTTC. The encoded protein is CASSFYSGHWYNEQFF. Full variable domain (remainder filled in from reference TRBV7-9 and TRBJ2-1): DTGVSQNPRHKITKRGQNVTFRCDPISEHNRLYWYRQTLGQGPEFLTYFQNEAQLEKSRLLSDRFSAERPKGSFSTLEIQRTEQGDSAMYLCASSFYSGHWYNEQFFGPGTRLTVL.

The genes are TRBV7-2 and TRBJ2-7; TRBD1 agrees at 7 bases. With V trimmed by 4 bases and J by 9 bases, 9 bases remained unmatched. CDR1 SGHTA and CDR2 FQGNSA come from the germline V gene. The CDR3 is 13 residues long. This CDR3 is CASSSQEQGWQYF. CDR3 bases: TGTGCCAGCAGCTCCCAGGAACAGGGGTGGCAGTACTTC.

This clone was counted a single time. CDR3 sequence (DNA): TGCAGTGCCGACAGCTATGGCTACACCTTC. Encoded protein: CSADSYGYTF. The chain is built from TRBV20-1 and TRBJ1-2; D may be TRBD1 (5 bases). Germline values: CDR1 DFQATT, CDR2 SNEGSKA (reference sequence). The CDR3 has 10 amino acids. With 6 bases removed from V and 4 bases from J, the gap between germline ends came to 6 bases.

V and J are TRBV11-3 and TRBJ2-7; TRBD1 aligns across 8 bases. CDR3 length: 15 amino acids. After removal of 5 bases from V and 6 bases from J, the junction contained 12 bases not matched to a gene. Germline V CDR1 and CDR2: SGHNT, YENEEA. CDR3 loop: CASSQRKTGEVEQYF. The DNA of the CDR3 is TGTGCCAGCAGCCAACGCAAGACAGGGGAGGTCGAGCAGTACTTC.

The gene calls are TRBV18 and TRBJ2-2, with a possible D match to TRBD2 (6 bases). There are 16 residues in the CDR3. Germline loops: CDR1 KGHSH, CDR2 LQKENI. V was clipped by 2 bases and J by 5 bases, with 15 bases between them. Here the CDR3 reads CASSPRGPGGTGELFF. The CDR3 DNA sequence: TGTGCCAGCTCACCAAGGGGACCCGGAGGGACCGGGGAGCTGTTTTTT.

This chain connects TRBV27 to TRBJ2-3; 9 bases map to TRBD2. CDR3 length equals 17 residues. The V gene end was trimmed by 2 bases and the J gene end by 0 bases; junction bases not matched to a gene: 6. CDR1 is MNHEY and CDR2 is SMNVEV in the germline V gene (reference sequence). The CDR3 DNA reads as TGTGCCAGCAGTTTACGGGGGACTAGCCTAAGCACAGATACGCAGTATTTT. As protein: CASSLRGTSLSTDTQYF.

The chain links TRBV14 to TRBJ1-1; D may be TRBD1 (6 bases). V was pared by 6 bases and J by 4 bases, with 12 bases between. Germline values: CDR1 SGHDN, CDR2 FVKESK. The CDR3 loop spans 13 amino acids. CDR3 nucleotide sequence: TGTGCCAGCAGTCGCGACAGGTTCACTGAAGCTTTCTTT. Translated: CASSRDRFTEAFF.

In DNA, the CDR3 is TGTGCCAGCAGTTACCGGACAGGGAGGGACTATGGCTACACCTTC. Protein product: CASSYRTGRDYGYTF. J is TRBJ1-2 and V is TRBV6-5, with 8 nucleotides matching TRBD1. The CDR3 runs 15 residues. V shed 2 bases and J 3 bases; nucleotides not matched to a gene: 5. CDR1 is MNHEY, CDR2 SVGAGI, per germline.

This clone has more than one count but fewer than ten. The V call is TRBV7-9, the J call TRBJ2-3; 10 nucleotides match TRBD2. V gave up 5 bases and J gave up 6 bases; unmatched junction bases: 11. Germline CDR1 and CDR2: SEHNR and FQNEAQ (reference sequence). There are 16 residues in the CDR3. The CDR3 region is CASSARTSGRGDTQYF. CDR3 nucleotides: TGTGCCAGCAGCGCCCGGACTAGCGGACGAGGGGATACGCAGTATTTT.

In this sample, this clone turned up a few times. The V gene is TRBV18, the J gene TRBJ1-3; D uncertain. With 3 bases removed from V and 3 bases from J, the gap between germline ends came to 9 bases. Germline-derived CDR1 and CDR2 are KGHSH and LQKENI. This CDR3 has 14 amino acids. In nucleotides, the CDR3 is TGTGCCAGCTCACCTGAGACTCATGGAAACACCATATATTTT. Protein sequence: CASSPETHGNTIYF. Full variable domain (rest looked up from reference TRBV18 and TRBJ1-3): NAGVMQNPRHLVRRRGQEARLRCSPMKGHSHVYWYRQLPEEGLKFMVYLQKENIIDESGMPKERFSAEFPKEGPSILRIQQVVRGDSAAYFCASSPETHGNTIYFGEGSWLTVV.

There are a few counts of this clone. The chain recombines TRBV4-2 with TRBJ2-7; TRBD2 matches 16 bases. The CDR3 loop spans 17 amino acids. Trimming removed 5 bases from V and 0 bases from J; junction bases left unmatched: 4. Germline lookup yields CDR1 LGHNA and CDR2 YNFKEQ. This CDR3 reads CASSVGLAGGSSYEQYF. Written as DNA, the CDR3 is TGTGCCAGCAGCGTGGGACTAGCGGGAGGGTCCTCCTACGAGCAGTACTTC.

In nucleotides, the CDR3 is TGTGCCAGCAGTCTTAAGGACAGGGGGCCCTACGAGCAGTACTTC. Translating it yields CASSLKDRGPYEQYF. The rearrangement joins TRBV11-3 to TRBJ2-7; 11 bases are shared with TRBD1. Germline V CDR1 and CDR2: SGHNT, YENEEA. CDR3 size: 15 residues. V lost 6 bases and J lost 2; bases outside the gene matches: 6.

This clone was counted a few times. CDR3 bases: TGTGCCAGTAGCCCAGGACAAAACACTGAAGCTTTCTTT. Its translation is CASSPGQNTEAFF. The chain employs TRBV19 and TRBJ1-1, with D perhaps TRBD1 (5 bases). Looked up from germline, CDR1 is LNHDA and CDR2 is SQIVND (reference sequence). The V end was cut by 6 bases, the J end by 2 bases, with 10 bases between. This CDR3 is 13 amino acids long.

This CDR3 reads CASSAGTNGRPEAFF. The CDR3 region has the DNA TGCGCCAGCAGCGCTGGGACAAATGGGAGACCTGAAGCTTTCTTT. The V and J genes are TRBV5-1 and TRBJ1-1, with TRBD1 as a possible D gene (6 bases). This CDR3 comprises 15 residues. Germline lookup yields CDR1 SGHRS and CDR2 YFSETQ. Trimming left V 4 bases short and J 6 bases short, with 19 bases between. Based on the CDR3 plus reference TRBV5-1 and TRBJ1-1, the full variable domain is KAGVTQTPRYLIKTRGQQVTLSCSPISGHRSVSWYQQTPGQGLQFLFEYFSETQRNKGNFPGRFSGRQFSNSRSEMNVSTLELGDSALYLCASSAGTNGRPEAFFGQGTRLTVV.

The chain carries TRBV25-1 and TRBJ2-7; D possibly corresponds to TRBD2 (6 bases). CDR3 length: 14 amino acids. V lost 6 bases, J lost 6 bases, and 18 bases lay in between. Germline-derived CDR1 and CDR2 are MGHDK and SYGVNS. CDR3 sequence (DNA): TGTGCCAGCAGGCCCCCCGGAGGGGCGGTCGAGCAGTACTTC. Translation gives CASRPPGGAVEQYF.

J is TRBJ2-1 and V is TRBV11-3; TRBD1 agrees at 7 bases. J was trimmed by 10 bases and V by 5 bases; bases with no gene match: 14. Looked up from germline, CDR1 is SGHNT and CDR2 is YENEEA. The length of the CDR3 is 15 residues. CDR3 in DNA: TGTGCCAGCAGCCATATATCGACAGGGATCACCGAGCAGTTCTTC. This sequence encodes CASSHISTGITEQFF.

The V call is TRBV5-1, the J call TRBJ2-5; TRBD2 matches at 12 bases. From germline, CDR1 is SGHRS and CDR2 YFSETQ. The V gene end was trimmed by 2 bases and the J gene end by 1 base; junction bases not matched to a gene: 3. CDR3 length: 16 residues. The CDR3 region has the DNA TGCGCCAGCAGCTTACTAGCGGGAGGCCTCCAAGAGACCCAGTACTTC. Its translation: CASSLLAGGLQETQYF.

The V call is TRBV7-9, the J call TRBJ2-5; 9 bases agree with TRBD2. V lost 5 bases to trimming and J lost 5 bases; unmatched junction nucleotides: 6. This CDR3 contains 14 residues. CDR1 and CDR2 (germline): SEHNR, FQNEAQ (reference sequence). The CDR3 region is CASSNSGGAETQYF. CDR3 DNA sequence: TGTGCCAGCAGCAATAGCGGGGGCGCCGAGACCCAGTACTTC.

In DNA, the CDR3 is TGTGCCAGCAGCACCCGGAGGGACACCGGGGAGCTGTTTTTT. It translates to CASSTRRDTGELFF. V usage is TRBV3-1 (or the pseudogene TRBV3-2) and J usage is TRBJ2-2; D is perhaps TRBD2 (6 bases). CDR3 length equals 14 residues. CDR1 is LGHDT, CDR2 YNNKEL, per germline (reference sequence). V lost 5 bases to trimming and J lost 3 bases, with 10 bases between them.

The chain employs TRBV9 and TRBJ2-1, with 10 nucleotides matching TRBD2. The germline CDR1 and CDR2 sequences are SGDLS and YYNGEE. Unmatched junction bases numbered 6, after V lost 0 bases and J lost 6 bases. The CDR3 consists of 16 residues. The CDR3 is CASSVAPAGGPNEQFF. The DNA for the CDR3 is TGTGCCAGCAGCGTAGCCCCAGCGGGAGGGCCCAATGAGCAGTTCTTC.

This clone turned up a few times. This chain links TRBV24-1 with TRBJ2-1, with D possibly being TRBD1 (5 bases). V was pared by 2 bases and J by 2 bases, with 9 bases between. The germline V gene has CDR1 KGHDR and CDR2 SFDVKD. This CDR3 comprises 15 residues. CDR3 protein: CATSDSGRAYNEQFF. The CDR3 region has the DNA TGTGCCACCAGTGATTCGGGCAGGGCCTACAATGAGCAGTTCTTC.

The V gene is TRBV7-2, the J gene TRBJ1-3; 7 bases align to TRBD1. Trimming cost V 5 bases and J 4 bases; bases outside gene matches: 11. The CDR3 consists of 16 residues. Germline-derived CDR1 and CDR2 are SGHTA and FQGNSA. This CDR3 is CASSAEGTALGNTIYF. DNA of the CDR3: TGTGCCAGCAGCGCAGAAGGGACAGCCCTCGGAAACACCATATATTTT. Variable domain in full (rest from reference TRBV7-2 and TRBJ1-3): GAGVSQSPSNKVTEKGKDVELRCDPISGHTALYWYRQSLGQGLEFLIYFQGNSAPDKSGLPSDRFSAERTGGSVSTLTIQRTQQEDSAVYLCASSAEGTALGNTIYFGEGSWLTVV.

J is TRBJ1-1 and V is TRBV4-3, with 8 positions matching TRBD1. Germline lookup yields CDR1 LGHNA and CDR2 YSLEER. V lost 4 bases, J lost 4 bases, and 8 bases stayed unmatched. CDR3 size: 15 residues. As DNA, the CDR3 is TGCGCCAGCAGCCCTGAGACAGGGGTCAGCACTGAAGCTTTCTTT. Translation: CASSPETGVSTEAFF.

The V gene is TRBV7-2, the J gene TRBJ1-5; a possible D gene is TRBD1 (6 bases). Looked up from germline, CDR1 is SGHTA and CDR2 is FQGNSA. The CDR3 covers 15 residues. The V end lost 0 bases, the J end lost 4 bases, and 10 bases lay between the germline ends. The DNA for the CDR3 is TGTGCCAGCAGCTTAGCGGGGGCCGGGAATCAGCCCCAGCATTTT. Translation gives CASSLAGAGNQPQHF.

CDR3 nucleotides: TGTGCCAGTAGAAGGAGCGGGCTTAGCACAGATACGCAGTATTTT. This translates into CASRRSGLSTDTQYF. The genes are TRBV19 and TRBJ2-3, with a possible D match to TRBD2 (6 bases). The CDR3 length is 15 residues. Germline CDR1 and CDR2: LNHDA and SQIVND (reference sequence). With 6 bases removed from V and 0 bases from J, the gap between germline ends came to 13 bases.

The genes are TRBV18 and TRBJ2-1; D is ambiguous. The V end lost 6 bases, the J end lost 0 bases, and 15 bases lay between the germline ends. Germline V gene data show CDR1 as KGHSH and CDR2 as LQKENI. The CDR3 runs 16 residues. The CDR3 spells CASSPNQDYSYNEQFF. CDR3 nucleotide sequence: TGTGCCAGCTCTCCCAATCAGGATTACTCCTACAATGAGCAGTTCTTC. Based on the CDR3 plus reference TRBV18 and TRBJ2-1, the full variable domain is NAGVMQNPRHLVRRRGQEARLRCSPMKGHSHVYWYRQLPEEGLKFMVYLQKENIIDESGMPKERFSAEFPKEGPSILRIQQVVRGDSAAYFCASSPNQDYSYNEQFFGPGTRLTVL.